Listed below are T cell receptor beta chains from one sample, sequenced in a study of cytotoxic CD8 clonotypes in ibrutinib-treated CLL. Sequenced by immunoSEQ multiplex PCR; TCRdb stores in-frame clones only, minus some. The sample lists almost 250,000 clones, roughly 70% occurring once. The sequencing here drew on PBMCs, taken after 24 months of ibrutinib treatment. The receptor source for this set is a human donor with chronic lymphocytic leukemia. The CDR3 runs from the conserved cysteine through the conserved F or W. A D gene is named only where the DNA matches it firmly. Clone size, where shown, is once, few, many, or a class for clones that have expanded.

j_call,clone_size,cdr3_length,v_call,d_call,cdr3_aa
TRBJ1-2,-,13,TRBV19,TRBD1,CASSTGTGYGYTF
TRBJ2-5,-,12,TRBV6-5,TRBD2,CASRGGLETQYF
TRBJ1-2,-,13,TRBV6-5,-,CASSYYRDYGYTF
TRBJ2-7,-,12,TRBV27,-,CASSLTGREQYF
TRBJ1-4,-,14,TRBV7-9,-,CASSLGGSNEKLFF
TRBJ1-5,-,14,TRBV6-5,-,CASSWERDGQPQHF
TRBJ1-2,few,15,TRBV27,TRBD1,CASSPRDRIADGYTF
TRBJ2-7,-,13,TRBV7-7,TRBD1,CASSAQGAYEQYF
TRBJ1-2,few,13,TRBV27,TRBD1,CASSWTGANGYTF
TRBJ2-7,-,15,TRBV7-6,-,CASSLEWESSYEQYF
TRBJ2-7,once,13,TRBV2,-,CASSLGQSYEQYF
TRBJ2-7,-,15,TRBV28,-,CASTYAQRNSYEQYF
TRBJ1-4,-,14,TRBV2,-,CASRADRTNEKLFF
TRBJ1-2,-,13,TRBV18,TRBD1,CASSFDRDYGYTF
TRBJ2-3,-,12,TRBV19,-,CASSFGTDTQYF
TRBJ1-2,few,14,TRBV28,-,CASSSQHYWYGYTF
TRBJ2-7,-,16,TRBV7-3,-,CASSLKGRGPSYEQYF
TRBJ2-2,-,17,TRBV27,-,CASKGGKSGTGTGELFF
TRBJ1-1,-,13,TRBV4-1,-,CASSQDPGTEAFF
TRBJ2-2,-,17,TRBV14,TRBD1,CASSRSEGAWNTGELFF
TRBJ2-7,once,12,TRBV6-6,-,CASSRGSYEQYF
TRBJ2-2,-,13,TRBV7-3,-,CASSPGADGELFF
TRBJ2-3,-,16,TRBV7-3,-,CASSLAGGAPTDTQYF
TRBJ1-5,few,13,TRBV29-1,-,CSVADGHNQPQHF
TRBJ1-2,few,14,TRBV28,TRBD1,CASSPGTGGYGYTF
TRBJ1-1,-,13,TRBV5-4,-,CASSLAGVSEAFF
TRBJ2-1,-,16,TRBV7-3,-,CASSLQGASSYNEQFF
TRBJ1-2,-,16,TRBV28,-,CASSPGALAAGYGYTF
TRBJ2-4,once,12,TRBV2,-,CASRGYLDIQYF
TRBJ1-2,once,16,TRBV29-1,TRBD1,CSVRGTGGAANYGYTF
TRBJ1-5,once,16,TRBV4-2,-,CASSQESGYSNQPQHF
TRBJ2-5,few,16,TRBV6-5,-,CASSYSVAGDKETQYF
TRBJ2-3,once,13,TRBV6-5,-,CASAWESTDTQYF
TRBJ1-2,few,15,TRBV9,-,CASSHGDGSNYGYTF
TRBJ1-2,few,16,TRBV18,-,CASSPLDSLAGYGYTF
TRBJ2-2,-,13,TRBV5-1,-,CASSPHPGGELFF
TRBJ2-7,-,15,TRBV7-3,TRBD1,CASSIQGTDDYEQYF
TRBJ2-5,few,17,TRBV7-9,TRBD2,CASSSPRLAGDVETQYF
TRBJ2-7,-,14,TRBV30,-,CASRRSPVFTEQYF
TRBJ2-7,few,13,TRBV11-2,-,CASSSLGSYEQYF
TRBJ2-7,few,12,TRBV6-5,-,CASSGTSYEQYF
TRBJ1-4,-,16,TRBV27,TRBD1,CASSSATGGHNEKLFF
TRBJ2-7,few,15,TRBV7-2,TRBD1,CASSLRITGGYEQYF
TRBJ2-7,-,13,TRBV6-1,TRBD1,CASRGTVWYEQYF
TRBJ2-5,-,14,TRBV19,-,CASSIDSRTETQYF
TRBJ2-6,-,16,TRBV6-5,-,CASSYSTGSGANVLTF